The source of this TCR beta chain is a study of CXCR3-negative and CXCR3-positive naive CD8 T cells. Findings of the study overall: A higher hydrophobicity marked the TRB CDR3s of CXCR3-positive naive cells versus CXCR3-negative naive cells.

The CDR3 covers 14 residues. UMI-labeled 5' RACE yielded the TRB cDNA libraries. TCRdb re-called the 5' RACE reads; every CDR3 protein appears as one record, without DNA. This table holds over 150,000 distinct CDR3 sequences. To note about this clonotype: What it binds is not known.

The TCR comes from a human donor in good health. Some clones in this sample may be carry-over from other donors' samples. The genes are TRBV12-3 or TRBV12-4 and TRBJ2-1. The sequencing sample was made of naive CXCR3+ CD8+ T cells from blood. Subset reported: CD45RO-CCR7+CD27+CD95- naive CD8+ T cells expressing CXCR3 (TNR3+). The CDR3 reads CASSYDLEVYEQFF.